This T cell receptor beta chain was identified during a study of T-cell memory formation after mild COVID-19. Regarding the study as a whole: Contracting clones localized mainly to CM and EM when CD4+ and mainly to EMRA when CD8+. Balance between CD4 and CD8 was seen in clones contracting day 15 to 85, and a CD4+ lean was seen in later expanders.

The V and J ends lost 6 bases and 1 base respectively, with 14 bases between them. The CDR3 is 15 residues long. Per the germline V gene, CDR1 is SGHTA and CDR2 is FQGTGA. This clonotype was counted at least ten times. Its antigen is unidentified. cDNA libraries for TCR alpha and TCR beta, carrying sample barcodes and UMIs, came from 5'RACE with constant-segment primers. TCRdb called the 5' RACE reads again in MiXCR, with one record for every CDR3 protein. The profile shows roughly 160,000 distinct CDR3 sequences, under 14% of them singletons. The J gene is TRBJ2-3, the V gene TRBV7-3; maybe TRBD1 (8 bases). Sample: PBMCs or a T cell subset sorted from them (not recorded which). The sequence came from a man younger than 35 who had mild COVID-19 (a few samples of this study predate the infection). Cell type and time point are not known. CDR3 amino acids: CASRQGGARTDTQYF. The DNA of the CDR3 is TGTGCCAGCAGACAGGGGGGGGCCCGCACAGATACGCAGTATTTT.